These T cell receptor beta chains were read from a single sample in a study of T cell responses to AZD1222 COVID-19 vaccine. Only in-frame clones appear in the TCRdb table, and some are missing; sequencing was by immunoSEQ multiplex PCR. Here the sample spans 120,000 or so clones, about 90% being singletons. Sequences were derived from peripheral blood, sampled on day 0 of AZD1222 vaccination. The receptors stem from an adult in good health. Both conserved end residues are part of each CDR3. The D gene is left open where the match is weak. Expanded clones are given a class, and other clones once, few, many or no size at all.

d_call	clone_size	j_call	v_call	cdr3_nt	cdr3_aa
.	once	TRBJ2-1	TRBV7-9	TGTGCCAGCAGCTTAGAAATCGGTGGGGGCCGCAATGAGCAGTTCTTC	CASSLEIGGGRNEQFF
TRBD1	.	TRBJ2-2	TRBV5-6	TGTGCCAGCAGCACCCTAGGACAGGCTGCCCCCGGGGAGCTGTTTTTT	CASSTLGQAAPGELFF
.	.	TRBJ2-7	TRBV3-1/TRBV3-2	TGTGCCAGCAGCCAACAGTCCACCTACGAGCAGTACTTC	CASSQQSTYEQYF
TRBD2	.	TRBJ2-3	TRBV13	TGTGCCAGCAGCCGGAATAGCGGGAGGCGGGGAGATACGCAGTATTTT	CASSRNSGRRGDTQYF
.	.	TRBJ2-2	TRBV6-5	TGTGCCAGCAGTTGGGGCTCGGGGGCGAACACCGGGGAGCTGTTTTTT	CASSWGSGANTGELFF
TRBD1	.	TRBJ1-2	TRBV6-6	TGTGCCAGCAGCTCTTTCCGGGACAGCTATGGCTACACCTTC	CASSSFRDSYGYTF
.	.	TRBJ1-2	TRBV13	TGTGCCAGCAGCTCCGGCCTGGCCGGGGGCTACACCTTC	CASSSGLAGGYTF
.	.	TRBJ2-7	TRBV5-1	TGCGCCAGCAGCTTGGCTGAGGGGCAGGGGGGCTCCTACGAGCAGTACTTC	CASSLAEGQGGSYEQYF
TRBD2	.	TRBJ2-3	TRBV5-6	TGTGCCAGCAGCCACGACGGACTAGCGGGACGGACAGATACGCAGTATTTT	CASSHDGLAGRTDTQYF
.	.	TRBJ1-2	TRBV12-5	TGTGCTAGTGGTTACCGGGACATCTACTATGGCTACACCTTC	CASGYRDIYYGYTF
.	.	TRBJ2-3	TRBV7-9	TGTGCCAGCAGCTTAGGAGCGGTTAGCACAGATACGCAGTATTTT	CASSLGAVSTDTQYF
.	.	TRBJ1-5	TRBV19	TGTGCCAGTAGTATAGAGTCGTATAGCAATCAGCCCCAGCATTTT	CASSIESYSNQPQHF
.	.	TRBJ2-7	TRBV27	TGTGCCAGCAGTGGTACAGGGAACTACGAGCAGTACTTC	CASSGTGNYEQYF
.	.	TRBJ1-4	TRBV27	TGTGCCAGCAGTTGGAAGCCCACTAATGAAAAACTGTTTTTT	CASSWKPTNEKLFF
.	.	TRBJ1-2	TRBV7-2	TGTGCCAGCAGCTCATACAGGGAACGGAGTATCTATGGCTACACCTTC	CASSSYRERSIYGYTF
TRBD1	.	TRBJ1-6	TRBV7-2	TGTGCCAGCAGCGTCGTGCTGGGACAGGGGAGGTCACCCCTCCACTTT	CASSVVLGQGRSPLHF
TRBD2	.	TRBJ2-2	TRBV11-2	TGTGCCAGCAGCTACAAAGCGGGAGGGCCTGCCGGGGAGCTGTTTTTT	CASSYKAGGPAGELFF
TRBD1	.	TRBJ1-5	TRBV19	TGTGCCAGTAGTGGGACAGCAAATCAGCCCCAGCATTTT	CASSGTANQPQHF
TRBD1	.	TRBJ2-1	TRBV29-1	TGCAGCGTCGCTCAGGGGGACAGGAATGAGCAGTTCTTC	CSVAQGDRNEQFF
.	.	TRBJ1-2	TRBV11-2	TGTGCCAGCAGCTTAGATTTCCGGAACCAATATGGCTACACCTTC	CASSLDFRNQYGYTF
.	.	TRBJ1-3	TRBV28	TGTGCCAGCAGTTGGAGGATCTCTGGAAACACCATATATTTT	CASSWRISGNTIYF
TRBD1	.	TRBJ1-2	TRBV2	TGTGCCAGCACCCTCCGACAGGGAGAGGCCTATGGCTACACCTTC	CASTLRQGEAYGYTF
TRBD1	.	TRBJ2-1	TRBV6-6	TGTGCCAGCAGATATAGCAGGGGGATCTACAATGAGCAGTTCTTC	CASRYSRGIYNEQFF
.	.	TRBJ2-1	TRBV4-2	TGTGCCAGCAGCAGGCGGGACTCGGACAATGAGCAGTTCTTC	CASSRRDSDNEQFF
.	few	TRBJ2-2	TRBV5-5	TGTGCCAGCACCATCCGGGGGCAGTCAAACACCGGGGAGCTGTTTTTT	CASTIRGQSNTGELFF
TRBD2	many	TRBJ2-5	TRBV27	TGTGCCAGCAGTTTGTTAGCGGGGGCTCACGAGACCCAGTACTTC	CASSLLAGAHETQYF